This T cell receptor (beta chain) was obtained from a study of blood T cells in healthy people across ages. The authors ran a second PCR of roughly 6 to 12 cycles using a sample-barcoded 5' primer and a J-beta primer mix. TCRdb processed the 5' RACE reads anew with MiXCR; each CDR3 protein has one entry. The repertoire holds over 1,500,000 distinct CDR3 sequences, around half seen once, with roughly 2% in the top ten. The CDR3 length is 15 residues. V was cut by 2 bases and J by 3 bases, with 14 bases left in between. Germline-derived CDR1 and CDR2 are SGHTA and FQGNSA. Only a few counts were recorded for this clonotype. Total RNA was isolated from each sample in quantities of at least 5.5 micrograms.

V gene TRBV7-2 combines with J gene TRBJ2-7, with D perhaps TRBD1 (6 bases). The sequenced sample was blood. This sequence was found in a woman in her forties in good health. CDR3 region: CASSLPGHIFYEQYF. The CDR3 bases are TGTGCCAGCAGCTTACCGGGACACATCTTCTACGAGCAGTACTTC.